The next 21 T cell receptor beta chains were all read from a single sample in a study of T cell repertoires in cytomegalovirus infection. Using its own MiXCR run on the reads, TCRdb lists one record per CDR3 protein. The sample has about 600,000 distinct CDR3 sequences; 20% to 30% are singletons. Material: CD8+ T cells from PBMCs. These receptors were collected from a human donor in good health (CMV status not recorded). Some clones in this sample may be carry-over from other donors' samples.

This clonotype appeared many times. The rearrangement joins TRBV7-9 to TRBJ1-4, with D possibly TRBD1 on 5 matching bases. CDR1 is SEHNR, CDR2 FQNEAQ, per germline (reference sequence). Between the trimmed V and J ends, which lost 8 bases and 6 bases, there was a span of 10 bases. CDR3 length: 12 residues. CDR3 DNA: TGTGCCAGCCGCCGGGACGATGAAAAACTGTTTTTT. Translated: CASRRDDEKLFF.

Written as DNA, the CDR3 is TGTGCCAGCACCCAACGGGGAACTGGGGCCAACGTCCTGACTTTC. Residues: CASTQRGTGANVLTF. The chain uses TRBV6-5 and TRBJ2-6, with a tentative D call TRBD2 (5 bases). Between the trimmed V and J ends, which lost 7 bases and 2 bases, there was a span of 12 bases. Germline lookup yields CDR1 MNHEY and CDR2 SVGAGI. The CDR3 totals 15 residues.

This chain uses TRBV29-1 with TRBJ1-1, with D perhaps matching TRBD1 (6 bases). This CDR3 has 11 amino acids. Trimming removed 2 bases at V and 8 bases at J, with 9 bases between. Germline V gives CDR1 SQVTM, CDR2 ANQGSEA. The CDR3 DNA is TGCAGCGTTGAAAAAGGGGGAGAAGCTTTCTTT. Protein sequence: CSVEKGGEAFF.

This clonotype has more than one count but fewer than ten. V usage is TRBV23-1 and J usage is TRBJ1-6, with TRBD1 as a possible D gene (6 bases). Being an ORF, TRBV23-1 has a function that is uncertain. This CDR3 is 17 amino acids long. The V and J ends lost 3 bases and 9 bases respectively, with 21 bases between them. In DNA, the CDR3 is TGCGCCAGCAGTCATGAGGGGGAGGAAGGCAATGGTTCACCCCTCCACTTT. Translated: CASSHEGEEGNGSPLHF.

This clonotype occurred many times. In nucleotides, the CDR3 is TGTGCCATCAGTGAGTCGACCCCCAAGCATTACGGCTACACCTTC. This sequence encodes CAISESTPKHYGYTF. This rearrangement joins TRBV10-3 to TRBJ1-2; no reliable D call. The CDR3 extends over 15 amino acids. Trimming pared 0 bases from V and 8 bases from J, leaving 16 bases between. Germline V gene sequence: CDR1 ENHRY, CDR2 SYGVKD.

The chain couples TRBV6-2 or TRBV6-3 to TRBJ2-1; D is unclear. Germline V CDR1 and CDR2: MNHEY, SVGEGT. Trimming removed 6 bases from V and 6 bases from J, with 12 bases in between. The CDR3 covers 13 residues. CDR3 nucleotide sequence: TGTGCCAGCAGCCCCTCGTGGAGCAATGAGCAGTTCTTC. It is translated as CASSPSWSNEQFF.

CDR3 amino acids: CSVQRETQYF. The CDR3 DNA is TGCAGCGTCCAACGCGAGACCCAGTACTTC. The genes are TRBV29-1 and TRBJ2-5; D call uncertain. Germline V gene data show CDR1 as SQVTM and CDR2 as ANQGSEA. V lost 6 bases to trimming and J lost 5 bases, with 7 bases between them. The CDR3 totals 10 residues.

This chain connects TRBV4-1 to TRBJ2-3; no clear D. CDR3 length: 14 amino acids. Germline V gene data show CDR1 as MGHRA and CDR2 as YSYEKL. Trimming shortened V by 4 bases and J by 4 bases, and 12 bases separated the two germline ends. The CDR3 coding sequence is TGCGCCAGCAGCCCCCCGGTAGGGCCAGATACGCAGTATTTT. Translated, it gives CASSPPVGPDTQYF.

The table lists this clonotype with many counts. The chain recombines TRBV7-8 with TRBJ1-5; D unclear. CDR1 is SGHVS, CDR2 FQNEAQ, per germline. The ends were cut back, 1 base at V and 1 base at J, with 8 bases in the middle. CDR3 length equals 15 residues. CDR3 DNA sequence: TGTGCCAGCAGCTTAGGTTTGGCAAGCAATCAGCCCCAGCATTTT. Amino acid sequence: CASSLGLASNQPQHF.

The sample holds a few counts of this clonotype. The chain carries TRBV5-5 and TRBJ2-7; 7 bases match TRBD2. The CDR3 length is 16 residues. Germline V lookup: CDR1 SGHKS, CDR2 YYEKEE (reference sequence). V gave up 4 bases and J gave up 3 bases; unmatched junction bases: 13. The CDR3 sequence is CASSIIGSGAIYEQYV. The CDR3 DNA follows: TGTGCCAGCAGCATCATAGGCAGCGGGGCCATCTACGAGCAGTACGTC.

CDR3 sequence reads: CSVEMGGYTF. The CDR3 coding sequence is TGCAGCGTTGAAATGGGTGGCTACACCTTC. V usage is TRBV29-1 and J usage is TRBJ1-2; the D is unclear. The CDR3 runs 10 residues. V was pared by 2 bases and J by 7 bases, with 5 bases between. Germline V gene data show CDR1 as SQVTM and CDR2 as ANQGSEA. Full variable domain (outside the CDR3, taken from reference TRBV29-1 and TRBJ1-2): SAVISQKPSRDICQRGTSLTIQCQVDSQVTMMFWYRQQPGQSLTLIATANQGSEATYESGFVIDKFPISRPNLTFSTLTVSNMSPEDSSIYLCSVEMGGYTFGSGTRLTVV.

This clonotype was detected many times. J is TRBJ2-3 and V is TRBV6-6, with TRBD2 matching 9 bases. Trimming removed 7 bases from V and 2 bases from J; junction bases left unmatched: 10. CDR1 is MNHNY, CDR2 SVGAGI, per germline (reference sequence). There are 16 residues in the CDR3. CDR3 loop: CASKSSGDLSTDTQYF. In DNA form, the CDR3 reads TGTGCCAGCAAGTCTAGCGGGGACCTCTCCACAGATACGCAGTATTTT.

The CDR3 DNA reads TGTGCCAGCAGCTTGGCTCGCGGGGGGGTCCGCACCGGGGAGCTGTTTTTT. Translated: CASSLARGGVRTGELFF. The chain joins TRBV5-4 to TRBJ2-2; the match to TRBD2 covers 9 bases. The CDR3 covers 17 residues. V shed 0 bases and J 4 bases; nucleotides not matched to a gene: 7. Germline V CDR1 and CDR2: SGHNT, YYREEE (reference sequence).

CDR3 region: CASSSSGPLEQYF. The DNA of the CDR3 is TGTGCCAGTAGTAGCAGCGGTCCTCTCGAGCAGTACTTC. The chain has TRBV19 and TRBJ2-7; perhaps TRBD2 as D (5 bases). Trimming pared 4 bases from V and 6 bases from J, leaving 13 bases between. This CDR3 contains 13 residues. Per germline, CDR1 LNHDA and CDR2 SQIVND (reference sequence). Variable domain in full (rest from reference TRBV19 and TRBJ2-7): DGGITQSPKYLFRKEGQNVTLSCEQNLNHDAMYWYRQDPGQGLRLIYYSQIVNDFQKGDIAEGYSVSREKKESFPLTVTSAQKNPTAFYLCASSSSGPLEQYFGPGTRLTVT.

There are a few counts of this clonotype. The V gene is TRBV2, the J gene TRBJ1-6; D uncertain. V was shortened by 8 bases and J by 9 bases, with 8 bases between the two germline ends. Germline V gives CDR1 SNHLY, CDR2 FYNNEI. The CDR3 totals 11 residues. CDR3 DNA sequence: TGTGCCAGCGAATCACCTTCACCCCTCCACTTT. This codes for CASESPSPLHF.

About this clonotype: Compared with germline, one end of the junction differs, possibly owing to a read error. The J gene is TRBJ2-7, the V gene TRBV3-1; TRBD2 matches 8 bases. The CDR3 sequence is 17 residues long. Per the germline V gene, CDR1 is LGHDT and CDR2 is YNNKEL (reference sequence). CDR3 sequence reads: CVSSQDREGLSSYEQYF. The CDR3 DNA sequence: TGTGTCAGCAGCCAAGATCGGGAGGGACTAAGCTCCTACGAGCAGTACTTC.

A single count supports this clonotype. J is TRBJ1-1 and V is TRBV20-1, with TRBD1 matching over 7 bases. CDR1 DFQATT and CDR2 SNEGSKA come from the germline V gene (reference sequence). The CDR3 runs to 14 residues. With 2 bases clipped from V and 1 base from J, the junction kept 4 bases outside the gene matches. CDR3 sequence: CSARPWTGNTEAFF. As DNA, the CDR3 is TGCAGTGCTAGACCCTGGACAGGGAACACTGAAGCTTTCTTT.

In the case of this clonotype: The junction departs from germline at one end; a sequencing error may be responsible. V gene TRBV14 combines with J gene TRBJ1-2, with D perhaps TRBD1 (6 bases). The CDR3 has 14 amino acids. Germline V gene sequence: CDR1 SGHDN, CDR2 FVKESK. In DNA, the CDR3 is TGTGCCAGCAACCAAATCAGGGGCGCGGATGGCTACACCTTC. Its translation is CASNQIRGADGYTF.

This CDR3 is CASSYYFEGGLVGDEQYF. The CDR3 nucleotides are TGTGCCAGCAGTTACTATTTCGAGGGGGGACTAGTGGGCGACGAGCAGTACTTC. J is TRBJ2-7 and V is TRBV6-5; TRBD2 agrees at 8 bases. The CDR3 runs to 18 residues. Germline CDR1 is MNHEY and CDR2 is SVGAGI. V was clipped by 1 base and J by 5 bases; unmatched bases: 16.

This clonotype has a handful of counts. This chain links TRBV29-1 with TRBJ2-1; 8 positions match TRBD1. V lost 3 bases and J lost 9; bases outside the gene matches: 7. The V gene's germline CDR1 is SQVTM and CDR2 ANQGSEA. There are 13 residues in the CDR3. The CDR3 is CSVDETGAVEQFF. For the CDR3, the DNA is TGCAGCGTTGACGAGACAGGGGCAGTTGAGCAGTTCTTC.

This clonotype was recorded at least ten times. V is TRBV29-1 and J is TRBJ2-3; weak D call: TRBD2 (5 bases). The germline gives CDR1 SQVTM, CDR2 ANQGSEA. CDR3 length: 12 amino acids. The ends were cut back, 2 bases at V and 3 bases at J, with 6 bases in the middle. Here the CDR3 reads CSVETGTDTQYF. The CDR3, as DNA: TGCAGCGTTGAAACGGGAACAGATACGCAGTATTTT.